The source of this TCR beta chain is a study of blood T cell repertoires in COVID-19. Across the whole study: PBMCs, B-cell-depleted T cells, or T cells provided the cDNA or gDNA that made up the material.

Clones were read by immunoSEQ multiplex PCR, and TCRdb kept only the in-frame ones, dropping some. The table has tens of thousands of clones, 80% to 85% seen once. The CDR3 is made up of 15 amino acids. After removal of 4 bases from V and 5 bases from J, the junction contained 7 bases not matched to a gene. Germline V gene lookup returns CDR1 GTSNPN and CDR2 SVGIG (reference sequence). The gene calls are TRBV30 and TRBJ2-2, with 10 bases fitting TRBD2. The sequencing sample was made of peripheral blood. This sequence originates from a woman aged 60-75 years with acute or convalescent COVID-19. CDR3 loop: CAWIQSGRVTGELFF. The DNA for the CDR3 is TGTGCCTGGATTCAAAGCGGGAGGGTGACCGGGGAGCTGTTTTTT.